The sequence of this TCR beta chain was determined in a study of blood T cell repertoires in COVID-19. Germline CDR1 reads SEHNR; CDR2 reads FQNEAQ (reference sequence). This CDR3 region has 13 residues. The V gene lost 7 bases and the J gene lost 3 bases, with 12 bases spanning the gap. The method was immunoSEQ multiplex PCR; TCRdb's version includes in-frame clones alone and lacks a portion of them. The sample records more than 300,000 clones, around 90% being singletons. Adults between about 18 and 89 years of age took part from under 30 US areas. This clone was seen a single time. The source of this sequence is a woman aged 25 to 39 who had recovered from COVID-19. The sample consisted of PBMCs or T cells enriched from blood (not recorded which). This chain uses TRBV7-9 with TRBJ1-1; a possible D gene is TRBD1 (6 bases). CDR3 nucleotide sequence: TGTGCCAGCATCAGGGGAGGGGACACTGAAGCTTTCTTT. Translating gives CASIRGGDTEAFF.